In this sample, the clone carrying this T cell receptor (beta chain) turned up once. The antigen remains unidentified. After removal of 8 bases from V and 7 bases from J, the junction contained 13 bases not matched to a gene. The CDR3 consists of 14 residues. CDR1 and CDR2 from the germline V gene are MDHEN and SYDVKM. The sample originates from a study of cytomegalovirus exposure and HLA in healthy donors. Study-wide points: Diagnosis of cytomegalovirus status made by the classifier reportedly showed high specificity and sensitivity.

Researchers ran the PCR with 60 Vbeta and 13 Jbeta primers. Some clones are missing from TCRdb's copy, which holds only in-frame ones; the method was immunoSEQ multiplex PCR. The sample lists about 150,000 clones, 73% occurring once. The sample consisted of PBMCs. The receptor comes from a woman aged 18-29 years in good health and CMV-seronegative. The V call is TRBV28, the J call TRBJ1-1; 7 positions agree with TRBD1. CDR3 sequence: CASQQRQGRLEAFF. Here the CDR3 DNA reads TGTGCCAGCCAACAACGACAGGGAAGACTTGAAGCTTTCTTT.